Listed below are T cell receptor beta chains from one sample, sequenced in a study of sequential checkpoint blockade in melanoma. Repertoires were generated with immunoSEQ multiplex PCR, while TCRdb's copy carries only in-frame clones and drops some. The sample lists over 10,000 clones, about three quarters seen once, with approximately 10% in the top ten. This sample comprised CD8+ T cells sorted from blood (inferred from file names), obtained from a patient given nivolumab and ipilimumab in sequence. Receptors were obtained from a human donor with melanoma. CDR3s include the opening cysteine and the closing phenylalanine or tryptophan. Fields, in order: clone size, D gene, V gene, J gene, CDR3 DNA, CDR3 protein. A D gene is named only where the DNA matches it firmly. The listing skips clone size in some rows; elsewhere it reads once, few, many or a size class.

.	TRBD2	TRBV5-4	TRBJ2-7	TGTGCCAGCAGCTTGGGGGCTAGCGGGAGGGTCCACGAGCAGTACTTC	CASSLGASGRVHEQYF
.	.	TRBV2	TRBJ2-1	TGTGCCAGCAGTGTAGGGGGAACCGGGACCAATGAGCAGTTCTTC	CASSVGGTGTNEQFF
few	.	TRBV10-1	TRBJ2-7	TGCGCCAGCAGTGAAGGGAGCCGAGGATCCTACGAGCAGTACTTC	CASSEGSRGSYEQYF
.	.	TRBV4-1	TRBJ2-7	TGCGCCAGCAGCCAAGATAACGAGCAGTACTTC	CASSQDNEQYF
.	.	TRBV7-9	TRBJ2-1	TGTGCCAGCAGCTTAGCGGGCCTAGCGTCCTACAATGAGCAGTTCTTC	CASSLAGLASYNEQFF
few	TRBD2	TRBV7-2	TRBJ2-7	TGTGCCAGCAGCTTAGTAGCGGGGGGAAGGGAGCAGTACTTC	CASSLVAGGREQYF
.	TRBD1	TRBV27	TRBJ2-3	TGTGCCAGCAGTACACGGACAGGGACGCAGTATTTT	CASSTRTGTQYF
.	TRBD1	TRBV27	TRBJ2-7	TGTGCCAGCAGTTTGGTCGGGACAGGCTCCTACGAGCAGTACTTC	CASSLVGTGSYEQYF
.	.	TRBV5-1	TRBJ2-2	TGCGCCAGCAGCTTGTGGGGGGCCGGGGAGCTGTTTTTT	CASSLWGAGELFF
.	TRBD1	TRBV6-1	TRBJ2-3	TGTGCCAGCAGTCTCCGGGACAGCCGCACAGATACGCAGTATTTT	CASSLRDSRTDTQYF
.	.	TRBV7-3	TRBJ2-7	TGTGCCAGCAGCTTAAGGGACTCGACAGGGCATTACGAGCAGTACTTC	CASSLRDSTGHYEQYF
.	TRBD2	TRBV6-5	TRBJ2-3	TGTGCCAGCAGTTACTCGACTAGCAGCACAGATACGCAGTATTTT	CASSYSTSSTDTQYF
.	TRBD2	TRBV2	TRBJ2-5	TGTGCCAGCAGTGAAGCGGGGTTAGCGGGAGTATGGGAGACCCAGTACTTC	CASSEAGLAGVWETQYF